This TCR beta chain was profiled in a study of blood T cell repertoires in COVID-19. Turning to the study itself: Samples of COVID-19 (acute and convalescent) were obtained from the United States, Italy and Spain. PBMCs, B-cell-depleted T cells, or T cells provided the cDNA or gDNA that made up the material.

Original handling: Estimates of nucleated cell counts were drawn from the amplification of reference gene primers. Sequencing used immunoSEQ multiplex PCR; TCRdb keeps in-frame clones, though not all of them. V, J and clone size reflect that table, while D and trimming were determined from the DNA. The repertoire holds some 220,000 clones, about 84% seen once, with roughly 13% in the top ten. Trimming took 4 bases from V and 7 from J, leaving 20 bases between them. CDR1 SGHTA and CDR2 FQGTGA come from the germline V gene. The length of the CDR3 is 16 residues. The chain has TRBV7-3 and TRBJ2-1, with a possible D match to TRBD2 (5 bases). The sequencing input was peripheral blood. The sequence was obtained from a human donor in a cohort sampled during active COVID-19. CDR3: CASSSAFRATGNEQFF. The CDR3 DNA follows: TGTGCCAGCAGCTCCGCATTCCGGGCCACGGGGAATGAGCAGTTCTTC.